This T cell receptor (beta chain) was sequenced during a study of blood T cell repertoires in COVID-19. Turning to the study itself: Samples came from the United States, Italy and Spain, spanning acute and convalescent COVID-19. In each case, the material was cDNA or gDNA derived from T cells, B-cell-depleted T cells, or PBMCs.

This clone was counted a few times. Measured with immunoSEQ multiplex PCR; TCRdb has only the in-frame clones, and not every one. Here the sample spans about 74,000 clones, roughly 80% being singletons. The V segment lost 2 bases and the J segment 8 bases; nucleotides outside the gene matches: 7. Germline values: CDR1 SGHVS, CDR2 FQNEAQ. There are 16 residues in the CDR3. The clonotype was recovered from a human donor in a cohort sampled during active COVID-19. The sample comprised peripheral blood. The chain has TRBV7-8 and TRBJ1-6, with 9 bases fitting TRBD1. The chain's CDR3 is CASSLISWTGDSPLHF. The CDR3 DNA follows: TGTGCCAGCAGCTTAATTTCGTGGACAGGGGATTCACCCCTCCACTTT. The full variable domain, its missing parts supplied by reference TRBV7-8 and TRBJ1-6, is GAGVSQSPRYKVAKRGQDVALRCDPISGHVSLFWYQQALGQGPEFLTYFQNEAQLDKSGLPSDRFFAERPEGSVSTLKIQRTQQEDSAVYLCASSLISWTGDSPLHFGNGTRLTVT.